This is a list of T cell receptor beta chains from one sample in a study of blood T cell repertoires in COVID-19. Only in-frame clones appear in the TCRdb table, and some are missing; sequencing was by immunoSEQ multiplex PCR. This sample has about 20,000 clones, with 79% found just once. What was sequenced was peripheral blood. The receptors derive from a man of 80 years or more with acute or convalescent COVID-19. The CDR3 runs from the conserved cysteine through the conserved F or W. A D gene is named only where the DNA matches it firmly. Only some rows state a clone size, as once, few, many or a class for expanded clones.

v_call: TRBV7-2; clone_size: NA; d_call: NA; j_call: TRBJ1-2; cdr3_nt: TGTGCCAGCAGCTTTGACAGATTTTTGTCCGGCTACACCTTC; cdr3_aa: CASSFDRFLSGYTF
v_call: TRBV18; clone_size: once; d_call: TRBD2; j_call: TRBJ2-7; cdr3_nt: TGTGCCAGCTCACCCCGGACTAGCGGGAATCTTCTCTACGAGCAGTACTTC; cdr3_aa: CASSPRTSGNLLYEQYF
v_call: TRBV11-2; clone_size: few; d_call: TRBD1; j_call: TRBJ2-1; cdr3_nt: TGTGCCAGCAGCTCGACAGGGGGGTCAGGTCGTTCCAATGAGCAGTTCTTC; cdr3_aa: CASSSTGGSGRSNEQFF
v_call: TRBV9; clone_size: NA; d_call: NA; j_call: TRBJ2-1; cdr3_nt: TGTGCCAGCAGCGTAACCCCTGCGGCGAATGAGCAGTTCTTC; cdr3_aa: CASSVTPAANEQFF
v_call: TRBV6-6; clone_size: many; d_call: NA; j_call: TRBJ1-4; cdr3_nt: TGTGCCAGCAGTTACTCGAAGGGGTTTGAAAAACTGTTTTTT; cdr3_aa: CASSYSKGFEKLFF
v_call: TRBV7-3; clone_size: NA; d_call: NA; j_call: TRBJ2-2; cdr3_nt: TGTGCCAGCAGCCCCCGGGGGGCGACGAACACCGGGGAGCTGTTTTTT; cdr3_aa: CASSPRGATNTGELFF
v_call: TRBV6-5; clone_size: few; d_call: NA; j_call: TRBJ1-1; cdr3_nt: TGTGCCAGCAGGGAGGAACACACTGAAGCTTTCTTT; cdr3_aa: CASREEHTEAFF
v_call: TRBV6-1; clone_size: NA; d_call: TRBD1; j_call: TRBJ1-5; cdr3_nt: TGTGCCAGCAGTGAATCGACAGGGGCCCTCAATCAGCCCCAGCATTTT; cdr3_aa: CASSESTGALNQPQHF
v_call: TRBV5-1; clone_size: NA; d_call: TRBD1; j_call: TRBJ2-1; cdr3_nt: TGCGCCAGCAGCTTGGAAAGACAGGGGGCGAGGGAGCAGTTCTTC; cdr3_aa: CASSLERQGAREQFF
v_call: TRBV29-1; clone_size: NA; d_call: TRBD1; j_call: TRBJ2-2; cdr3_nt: TGCAGCGTTGATTCCGGGACAGGGGACACCGGGGAGCTGTTTTTT; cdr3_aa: CSVDSGTGDTGELFF
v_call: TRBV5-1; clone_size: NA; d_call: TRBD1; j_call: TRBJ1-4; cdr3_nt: TGCGCCAGCAGCTGGGGACAGGGGGTAACTAATGAAAAACTGTTTTTT; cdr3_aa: CASSWGQGVTNEKLFF
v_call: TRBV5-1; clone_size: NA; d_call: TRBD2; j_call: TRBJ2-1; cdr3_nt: TGCGCCAGCAGCCAATTAGCGGGAGGGCCCTCCTACAATGAGCAGTTCTTC; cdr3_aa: CASSQLAGGPSYNEQFF
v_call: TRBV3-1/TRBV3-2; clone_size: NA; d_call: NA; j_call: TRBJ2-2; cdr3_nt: TGTGCCAGCAGCCACCCGGTAGATGGCGGGGAGCTGTTTTTT; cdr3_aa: CASSHPVDGGELFF
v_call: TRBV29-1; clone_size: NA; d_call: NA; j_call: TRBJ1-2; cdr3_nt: TGCAGCGTTGAAAGGGACATAGGGGGCTACACCTTC; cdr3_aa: CSVERDIGGYTF
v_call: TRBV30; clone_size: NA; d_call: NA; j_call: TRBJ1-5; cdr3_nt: TGTGCCTGGAACAATGGAGTCAATCAGCCCCAGCATTTT; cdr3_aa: CAWNNGVNQPQHF
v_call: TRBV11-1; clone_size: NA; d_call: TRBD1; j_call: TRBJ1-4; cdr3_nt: TGTGCCAGCAGCCCGACGACAGGGGAGGATGAAAAACTGTTTTTT; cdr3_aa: CASSPTTGEDEKLFF
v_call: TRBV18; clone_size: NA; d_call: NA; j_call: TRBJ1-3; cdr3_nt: TGTGCCAGCTCACCTAGTTCTGGAAACACCATATATTTT; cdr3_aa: CASSPSSGNTIYF
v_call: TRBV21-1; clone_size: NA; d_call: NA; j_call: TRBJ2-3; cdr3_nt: TGTGCCAGCAGCAAACTAGCGCCGACCCCAAGAGTCACAGATACGCAGTATTTT; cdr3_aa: CASSKLAPTPRVTDTQYF
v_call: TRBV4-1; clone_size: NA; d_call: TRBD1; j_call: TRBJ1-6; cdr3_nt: TGCGCCAGCAGCCAAGGACAGGGGCCCCTCCACTTT; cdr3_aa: CASSQGQGPLHF
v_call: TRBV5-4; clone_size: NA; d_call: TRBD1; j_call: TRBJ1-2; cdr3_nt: TGTGCCAGCAGCTTGCCCCAGGGGGTAAACTATGGCTACACCTTC; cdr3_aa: CASSLPQGVNYGYTF
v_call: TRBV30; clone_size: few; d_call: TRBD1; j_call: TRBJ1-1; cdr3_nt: TGTGCCTCTACATTCACAGGGGGCCGTGATGAAGCTTTCTTT; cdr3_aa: CASTFTGGRDEAFF
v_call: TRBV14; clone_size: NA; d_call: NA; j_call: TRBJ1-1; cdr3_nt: TGTGCCAGCAGCCAGGCGGGCAGGACAAGGAGGGCTGAAGCTTTCTTT; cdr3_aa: CASSQAGRTRRAEAFF
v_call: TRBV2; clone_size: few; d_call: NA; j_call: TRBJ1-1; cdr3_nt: TGTGCCAGCAGGGGCGACAGGTTGAACACTGAAGCTTTCTTT; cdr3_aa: CASRGDRLNTEAFF
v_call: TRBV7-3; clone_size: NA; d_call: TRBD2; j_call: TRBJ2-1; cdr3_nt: TGTGCCAGCAGCCCAGGAGGTAGCGGGAGCTATGAGCAGTTCTTC; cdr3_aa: CASSPGGSGSYEQFF
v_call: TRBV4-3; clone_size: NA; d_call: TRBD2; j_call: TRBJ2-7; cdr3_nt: TGCGCCAGCAGCCCTACTAGCGGGAGGCGGTACTACGAGCAGTACTTC; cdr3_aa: CASSPTSGRRYYEQYF
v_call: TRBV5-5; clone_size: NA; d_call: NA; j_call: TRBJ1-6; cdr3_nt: TGTGCCAGCAGCTCCGGAGGGCGCTCGGATTCACCCCTCCACTTT; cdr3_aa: CASSSGGRSDSPLHF
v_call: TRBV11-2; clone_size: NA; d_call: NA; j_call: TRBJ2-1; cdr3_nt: TGTGCCAGCAGCTTAGTCGTAGGTCTAGCTATCAATGAGCAGTTCTTC; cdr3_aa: CASSLVVGLAINEQFF
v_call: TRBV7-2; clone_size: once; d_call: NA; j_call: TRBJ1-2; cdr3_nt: TGTGCCAGACAGGATATAAACTATGGCTACACCTTC; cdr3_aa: CARQDINYGYTF
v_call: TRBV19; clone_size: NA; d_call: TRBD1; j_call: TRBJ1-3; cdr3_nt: TGTGCCAGTAGGGGACAGGGCTTAAGCTCTGGAAACACCATATATTTT; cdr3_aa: CASRGQGLSSGNTIYF
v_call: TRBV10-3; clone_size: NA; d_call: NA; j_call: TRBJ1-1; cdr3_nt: TGTGCCATCAGAAGCGGGGGAAGCGAGAAGAACACTGAAGCTTTCTTT; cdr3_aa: CAIRSGGSEKNTEAFF
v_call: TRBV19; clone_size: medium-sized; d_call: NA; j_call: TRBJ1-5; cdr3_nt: TGTGCCAGTAGTCGCCTCAACGGACATTTGGTAAAACAGCCCCAGCATTTT; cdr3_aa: CASSRLNGHLVKQPQHF
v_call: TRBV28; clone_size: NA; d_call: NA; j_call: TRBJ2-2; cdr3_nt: TGTGCCAGCAGTGGGCTTGCGGGGTGGGGCAACACCGGGGAGCTGTTTTTT; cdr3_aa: CASSGLAGWGNTGELFF
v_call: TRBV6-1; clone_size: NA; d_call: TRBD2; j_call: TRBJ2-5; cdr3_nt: TGTGCCAGCAGTGGAAGCCGACTAGCGGGCTTGGTCTGGGAGACCCAGTACTTC; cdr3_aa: CASSGSRLAGLVWETQYF
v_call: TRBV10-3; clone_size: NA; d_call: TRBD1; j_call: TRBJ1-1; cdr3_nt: TGTGCCATCAGATCCTCGACAGGGCCCACTGAAGCTTTCTTT; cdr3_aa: CAIRSSTGPTEAFF
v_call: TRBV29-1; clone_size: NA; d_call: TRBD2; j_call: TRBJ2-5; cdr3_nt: TGCAGCGTCCGACTAGCGGGAGGGGAGACCCAGTACTTC; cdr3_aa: CSVRLAGGETQYF
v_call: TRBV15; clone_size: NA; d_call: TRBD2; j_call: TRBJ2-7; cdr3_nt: TGTGCCACCAGTCCTAAGACTAGCGAGGCGGAAGAGCAGTACTTC; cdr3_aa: CATSPKTSEAEEQYF
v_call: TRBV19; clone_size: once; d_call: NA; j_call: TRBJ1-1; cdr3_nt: TGTGCCAGTAGTATCGGGGGGCCCATGAACACTGAAGCTTTCTTT; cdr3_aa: CASSIGGPMNTEAFF
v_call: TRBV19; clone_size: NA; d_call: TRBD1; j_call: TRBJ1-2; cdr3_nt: TGTGCCAGTAGTCATCCGGGACAGGGGAATAATGGCTACACCTTC; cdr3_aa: CASSHPGQGNNGYTF
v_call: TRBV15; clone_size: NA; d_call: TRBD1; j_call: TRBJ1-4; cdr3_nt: TGTGCCACCAGCAGAGAGAAGGGGGAGACAGGGCAACTGTTTTTT; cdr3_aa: CATSREKGETGQLFF
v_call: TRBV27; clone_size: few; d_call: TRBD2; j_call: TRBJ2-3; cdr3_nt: TGTGCCAGCAGTCCCCTACTAGCGGGAAGTTCTAGCACAGATACGCAGTATTTT; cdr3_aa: CASSPLLAGSSSTDTQYF
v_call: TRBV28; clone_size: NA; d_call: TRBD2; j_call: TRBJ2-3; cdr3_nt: TGTGCCAGCAGTCAGCCAGGACTAGCGGGAGTGGGAGATACGCAGTATTTT; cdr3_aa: CASSQPGLAGVGDTQYF
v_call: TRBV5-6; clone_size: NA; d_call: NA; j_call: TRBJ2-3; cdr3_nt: TGTGCCAGCAGATCCGTGCTGGGCGGGGGCACCGATACGCAGTATTTT; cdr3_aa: CASRSVLGGGTDTQYF
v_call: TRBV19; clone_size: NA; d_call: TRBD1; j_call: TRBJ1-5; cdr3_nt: TGTGCCAGTAGTATAAGGTCTGGGACAGGGGGATTTCAGCCCCAGCATTTT; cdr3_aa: CASSIRSGTGGFQPQHF
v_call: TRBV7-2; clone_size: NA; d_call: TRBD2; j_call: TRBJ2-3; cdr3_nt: TGTGCCAGCAGCGCCCAAACCGCAGGGCTAGCGGGAGATACGCAGTATTTT; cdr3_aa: CASSAQTAGLAGDTQYF
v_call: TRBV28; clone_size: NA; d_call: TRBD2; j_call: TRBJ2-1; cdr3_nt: TGTGCCAGCAGCCCCGAGAGCGGGATTTTCGATGAGCAGTTCTTC; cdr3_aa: CASSPESGIFDEQFF
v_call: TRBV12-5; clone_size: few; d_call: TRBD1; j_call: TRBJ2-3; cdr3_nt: TGTGCTAGTGGTTTTGGTGAACGCCCGGGACAGGCCAAATACCTAGATACGCAGTATTTT; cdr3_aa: CASGFGERPGQAKYLDTQYF
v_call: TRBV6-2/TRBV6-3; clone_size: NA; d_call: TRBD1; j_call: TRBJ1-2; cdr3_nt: TGTGCCAGCAGTTCCACCGGGACAGGGCATAGGGGCTACACCTTC; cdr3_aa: CASSSTGTGHRGYTF